This T cell receptor (beta chain) was obtained from a study of T cell changes during pregnancy in multiple sclerosis (dated by TCRdb to between 2019 and 2020). As for the study more broadly: In women with multiple sclerosis, the researchers looked at how the T cell repertoire shifted as pregnancy progressed.

To prepare the library, the immunoSEQ multiplex PCR assay was applied. TCRdb re-hosts the immuneACCESS table, in-frame sequences only. Its copies lack some clones; in the studies checked, an unresolved V gene accounts for under half of them, and the cause for the rest is not known. The sample data list 45,000 to 50,000 clones, and roughly 93% of these were observed just once. The top ten clones comprise more than 0.35% of the sample. With regard to this clone: Its recognized antigen is unknown. No much larger clone exists at a distance of one base, and base qualities are not known.

A distance of 10 bases separates the germline ends of V and J, which lose 5 bases and 5 bases respectively. Via the germline V gene, CDR1 is SGHTA and CDR2 FQGNSA. The CDR3 runs 12 residues from the cysteine to the phenylalanine. Of all the DNA, just the CDR3 is kept, 36 bases in frame from base 1. This clonotype was sampled from a female donor in good health, enrolled as a control in a pregnancy study. Sequenced here: CD4+ T cells from peripheral blood mononuclear cells, sampled in the second trimester of pregnancy. The chain joins TRBV7-2 to TRBJ2-7, with no confidently assigned D gene. At the DNA level, the sequence is TGTGCCAGCAGCCACCTTACGGACGAGCAGTACTTC. This encodes CASSHLTDEQYF.